A single sample gave rise to the 19 T cell receptor beta chains below, sequenced in a study of T cells in Graves' hyperthyroidism and ophthalmopathy (dated by TCRdb to between 2018 and 2020). The library came from multiplex PCR. Instrument on record: Illumina HiSeq 2000. The TCR beta CDR3 regions were amplified from the RNA transcripts. For the first round of RT-PCR on the TCR CDR3, the HTBI primer set was used together with the Qiagen OneStep RT-PCR kit. TCRdb reran the public reads through fastp at Q25 and MiXCR, keeping productive beta chains. Every distinct CDR3 protein forms one entry, paired with its most common genes and DNA. Counted in this sample were about 350,000 distinct CDR3 sequences; about a sixth of them appeared once. The top ten clonotypes cover roughly 16% of the sample. The sequenced sample was blood. The receptors come from a woman aged 35 to 49 with Graves' ophthalmopathy.

This clonotype was recorded many times. J is TRBJ1-2 and V is TRBV6-5; D is undetermined. Trimming stripped 0 bases from V and 1 base from J, with 6 bases between. Germline V CDR1 and CDR2: MNHEY, SVGAGI. The CDR3 contains 14 residues. The CDR3 DNA reads TGTGCCAGCAGTTACTCAAGTTATAACTATGGCTACACCTTC. It codes for CASSYSSYNYGYTF.

This clonotype was recorded at least ten times. This chain joins TRBV4-1 and TRBJ2-7, with D possibly being TRBD1 (5 bases). CDR1 is MGHRA and CDR2 is YSYEKL in the germline V gene. With 1 base removed from V and 5 bases from J, the gap between germline ends came to 12 bases. The CDR3 is made up of 14 amino acids. The CDR3 region has the DNA TGCGCCAGCAGCCAAGGAAGGGGATTCAACGAGCAGTACTTC. Its translation: CASSQGRGFNEQYF.

This clonotype was seen repeatedly, ten times or more. The junction departs from the called germline gene at one end, perhaps through a read error. The chain is built from TRBV20-1 and TRBJ2-5; 10 nucleotides match TRBD2. The CDR3 runs to 14 residues. Germline V gene data show CDR1 as DFQATT and CDR2 as SNEGSKA (reference sequence). The CDR3 protein is CSATGAGGRETRYF. The CDR3 DNA reads as TGCAGTGCTACCGGAGCGGGAGGGCGGGAGACCCGGTACTTC.

In this sample, this clonotype turned up many times. The gene calls are TRBV29-1 and TRBJ1-1, with D hard to call. Germline V CDR1 and CDR2: SQVTM, ANQGSEA. The ends were cut back, 7 bases at V and 3 bases at J, with 18 bases in the middle. This CDR3 has 14 residues. DNA for the CDR3: TGCAGCGCCGGAGACGGACTCGCGGACACTGAAGCTTTCTTT. Its translation is CSAGDGLADTEAFF.

This clonotype was seen repeatedly, ten times or more. The chain combines TRBV27 with TRBJ2-7; 8 bases match TRBD1. Germline V gene lookup returns CDR1 MNHEY and CDR2 SMNVEV (reference sequence). This CDR3 comprises 14 residues. Trimming at V came to 3 bases and at J to 4 bases, leaving 5 bases not matched to a gene. The CDR3 DNA follows: TGTGCCAGCAGTTTGTGGGACAGGCTTTACGAGCAGTACTTC. This translates into CASSLWDRLYEQYF.

This clonotype was detected ten times or more. The chain combines TRBV30 with TRBJ2-7, with D possibly being TRBD1 (5 bases). CDR1 and CDR2 from the germline V gene are GTSNPN and SVGIG (reference sequence). Trimming pared 2 bases from V and 4 bases from J, leaving 9 bases between. The CDR3 sequence is 12 residues long. The CDR3: CAWSSRGYEQYF. As DNA, the CDR3 is TGTGCCTGGAGTAGTAGGGGTTACGAGCAGTACTTC.

This clonotype has a count of ten or more. The gene calls are TRBV19 and TRBJ2-7; the D gene is possibly TRBD2 (6 bases). Trimming removed 3 bases at V and 6 bases at J, with 12 bases between. This CDR3 comprises 13 residues. Germline assignment: CDR1 LNHDA and CDR2 SQIVND (reference sequence). The CDR3 is CASSINQEGEQYF. The CDR3 DNA reads TGTGCCAGTAGTATCAACCAGGAGGGCGAGCAGTACTTC.

This clonotype was found many times. The chain couples TRBV11-2 to TRBJ2-5; no clear D. Per germline, CDR1 SGHAT and CDR2 FQNNGV. The V end was cut by 5 bases, the J end by 2 bases, with 12 bases between. The CDR3 sequence is 14 residues long. The CDR3 sequence is CASSPPGLQETQYF. DNA for the CDR3: TGTGCCAGCAGCCCCCCCGGGTTACAAGAGACCCAGTACTTC.

This clonotype was detected many times. The chain recombines TRBV19 with TRBJ1-5; tentatively, D is TRBD1 (5 bases). The CDR3 is 17 residues long. Trimming shortened V by 3 bases and J by 0 bases, and 15 bases separated the two germline ends. Germline CDR1 is LNHDA and CDR2 is SQIVND (reference sequence). CDR3 sequence (DNA): TGTGCCAGTAGTATGGAGGGACTGACCCATAGCAATCAGCCCCAGCATTTT. This gives the protein CASSMEGLTHSNQPQHF.

This clonotype appeared many times. The J gene is TRBJ2-2, the V gene TRBV9; D remains ambiguous. This CDR3 spans 14 amino acids. Germline V CDR1 and CDR2: SGDLS, YYNGEE. Trimming took off 4 bases at V and 0 bases at J, with 7 bases between the two ends. The CDR3 sequence is CASSSRSNTGELFF. DNA of the CDR3: TGTGCCAGCAGCTCCCGATCGAACACCGGGGAGCTGTTTTTT.

This clonotype was found many times. V is TRBV12-3 or TRBV12-4 and J is TRBJ1-1; no reliable D call. V was shortened by 1 base and J by 6 bases, with 15 bases between the two germline ends. The CDR3 is 15 residues long. The CDR3 loop reads CASSLDGREGSEAFF. In DNA, the CDR3 is TGTGCCAGCAGTTTAGACGGGAGGGAGGGCTCTGAAGCTTTCTTT.

This clonotype was seen at least ten times. The chain links TRBV11-2 to TRBJ1-1, with D unresolved. The CDR3 contains 15 residues. The germline V and J ends were trimmed by 5 bases and 4 bases, with 17 bases remaining between them. Germline V CDR1 and CDR2: SGHAT, FQNNGV. The CDR3 region is CASSLRGGGGTEAFF. As DNA, the CDR3 is TGTGCCAGCAGCCTCCGGGGAGGCGGTGGCACTGAAGCTTTCTTT.

This clonotype was found many times. The chain links TRBV6-1 to TRBJ2-7, with D possibly matching TRBD1 (6 bases). CDR3 size: 14 residues. The germline V gene has CDR1 MNHNS and CDR2 SASEGT. The V gene lost 6 bases and the J gene lost 3 bases, with 15 bases spanning the gap. The CDR3 sequence is CASRSQGFYYEQYF. The CDR3 DNA reads as TGTGCCAGCAGATCACAGGGATTTTACTACGAGCAGTACTTC.

The rearrangement links TRBV28 to TRBJ2-4; 9 nucleotides align to TRBD2. Germline V CDR1 and CDR2: MDHEN, SYDVKM. V was pared by 7 bases and J by 4 bases, with 8 bases of the junction left unmatched. The CDR3 length is 15 residues. Here the CDR3 reads CASIRAGGPKNIQYF. CDR3 nucleotides: TGTGCCAGCATCAGGGCGGGAGGGCCTAAAAACATTCAGTACTTC.

The sample holds many counts of this clonotype. This rearrangement joins TRBV10-1 to TRBJ2-3; 9 bases are shared with TRBD2. This CDR3 has 15 amino acids. Germline-derived CDR1 and CDR2 are WNHNN and SYGVQD (reference sequence). V was clipped by 2 bases and J by 4 bases; unmatched bases: 4. CDR3 nucleotide sequence: TGCGCCAGCAGTGAGGCGGTAGCGGGAGCAGATACGCAGTATTTT. Translated, it gives CASSEAVAGADTQYF.

This clonotype was found many times. The chain combines TRBV20-1 with TRBJ1-2; no clear D. The V gene's germline CDR1 is DFQATT and CDR2 SNEGSKA (reference sequence). Trimming left V 4 bases short and J 2 bases short, with 17 bases between. CDR3 length: 15 residues. Written as DNA, the CDR3 is TGCAGTGCTACAGCCCGGGAGGGTCGAAACTATGGCTACACCTTC. Translation: CSATAREGRNYGYTF.

The table lists this clonotype with many counts. This chain uses TRBV29-1 with TRBJ2-2; possible D gene TRBD1, 6 bases. CDR1 is SQVTM, CDR2 ANQGSEA, per germline. Trimming took off 6 bases at V and 6 bases at J, with 17 bases between the two ends. The CDR3 is made up of 14 amino acids. CDR3 sequence (DNA): TGCAGCGTCGCCCAGGACAGAAGGGCCGGGGAGCTGTTTTTT. This gives the protein CSVAQDRRAGELFF.

This clonotype appeared many times. This chain links TRBV6-1 with TRBJ2-5; 8 bases fit TRBD1. This CDR3 is built from 13 residues. Per the germline V gene, CDR1 is MNHNS and CDR2 is SASEGT. The CDR3 DNA follows: TGTGCAACCGAGACAGGGGATACGGAGACCCAGTACTTC. Protein product: CATETGDTETQYF.

This clonotype was detected many times. This chain connects TRBV27 to TRBJ2-5; D possibly corresponds to TRBD1 (6 bases). Germline V gene sequence: CDR1 MNHEY, CDR2 SMNVEV (reference sequence). V shed 5 bases and J shed 2 bases, with 12 bases lying between them. The CDR3 sequence is 14 residues long. The CDR3 sequence is CASSLTGEQETQYF. For the CDR3, the DNA is TGTGCCAGCAGTCTGACAGGCGAACAAGAGACCCAGTACTTC.